This T cell receptor (beta chain) was recorded in a study of T cell responses to AZD1222 COVID-19 vaccine. Study observations and caveats: Researchers took repertoire samples only after the peak T cell response had come. Two AZD1222 administrations were followed by greater Spike-specific TCR breadth and depth. Most donors were white British, females outnumbered males, and clonal diversity was possibly underestimated.

V lost 4 bases, J lost 0 bases, and 14 bases lay in between. The germline V gene has CDR1 SGHNT and CDR2 YYREEE (reference sequence). The CDR3 is made up of 17 amino acids. Of note for this clone: Its antigen is not identified.

Clones were read by immunoSEQ multiplex PCR, and TCRdb kept only the in-frame ones, dropping some. Of around 190,000 clones listed, almost 90% are singletons. This chain links TRBV5-4 with TRBJ1-6; a possible D gene is TRBD1 (5 bases). The sequenced sample was peripheral blood, obtained 28 days after the second AZD1222 dose. This sequence was found in an adult who received the AZD1222 COVID-19 vaccine. CDR3 DNA: TGTGCCAGCAGCCCTGGGGGGGTGAGCTCCTATAATTCACCCCTCCACTTT. Residues: CASSPGGVSSYNSPLHF.